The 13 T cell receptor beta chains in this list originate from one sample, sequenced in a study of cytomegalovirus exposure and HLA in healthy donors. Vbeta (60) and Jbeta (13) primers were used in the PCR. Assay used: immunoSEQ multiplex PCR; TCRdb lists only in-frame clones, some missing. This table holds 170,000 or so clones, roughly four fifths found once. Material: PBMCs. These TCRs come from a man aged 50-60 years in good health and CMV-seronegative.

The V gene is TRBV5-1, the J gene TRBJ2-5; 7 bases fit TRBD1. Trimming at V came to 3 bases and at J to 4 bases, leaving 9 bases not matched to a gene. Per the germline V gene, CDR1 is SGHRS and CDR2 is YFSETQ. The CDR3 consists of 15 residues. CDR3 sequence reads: CASSSGTVGSETQYF. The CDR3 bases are TGCGCCAGCAGCTCAGGGACAGTGGGGTCAGAGACCCAGTACTTC.

The CDR3, as DNA: TGTGCCTGGAGCCGAGCGGGAGTTAGTCGCGAGACCCAGTACTTC. Translating it yields CAWSRAGVSRETQYF. The chain has TRBV30 and TRBJ2-5, with 8 nucleotides matching TRBD2. The germline V gene has CDR1 GTSNPN and CDR2 SVGIG (reference sequence). This CDR3 comprises 15 residues. V gave up 3 bases and J gave up 5 bases; unmatched junction bases: 11.

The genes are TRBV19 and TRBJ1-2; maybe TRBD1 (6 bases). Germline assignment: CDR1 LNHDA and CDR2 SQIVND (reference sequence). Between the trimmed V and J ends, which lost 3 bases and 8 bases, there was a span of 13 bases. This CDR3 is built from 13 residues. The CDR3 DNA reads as TGTGCCAGTAGTATCGGACAGCCTAGAGGCTACACCTTC. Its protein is CASSIGQPRGYTF.

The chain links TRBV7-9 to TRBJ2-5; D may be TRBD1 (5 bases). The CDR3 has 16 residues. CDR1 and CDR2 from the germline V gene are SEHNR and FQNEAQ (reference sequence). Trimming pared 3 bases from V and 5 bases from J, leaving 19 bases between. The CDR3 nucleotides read TGTGCCAGCAGCTTGCGACAGTCCGGGCAAGGGGAGACCCAGTACTTC. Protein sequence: CASSLRQSGQGETQYF.

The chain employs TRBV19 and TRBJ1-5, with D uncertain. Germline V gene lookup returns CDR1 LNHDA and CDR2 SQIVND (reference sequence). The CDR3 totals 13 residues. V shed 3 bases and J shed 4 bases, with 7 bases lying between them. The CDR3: CASSMGVNQPQHF. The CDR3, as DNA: TGTGCCAGTAGTATGGGCGTAAATCAGCCCCAGCATTTT.

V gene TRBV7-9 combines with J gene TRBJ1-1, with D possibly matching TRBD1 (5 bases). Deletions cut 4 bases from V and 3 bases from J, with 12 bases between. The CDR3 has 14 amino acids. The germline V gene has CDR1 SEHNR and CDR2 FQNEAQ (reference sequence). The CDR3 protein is CASSSRQSHTEAFF. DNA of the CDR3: TGTGCCAGCAGCTCCCGACAGAGTCACACTGAAGCTTTCTTT.

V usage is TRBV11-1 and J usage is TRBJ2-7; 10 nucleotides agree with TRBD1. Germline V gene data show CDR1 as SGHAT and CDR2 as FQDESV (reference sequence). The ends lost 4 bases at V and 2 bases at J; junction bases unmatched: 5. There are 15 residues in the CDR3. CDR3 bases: TGTGCCAGCAGCTCCCGGACAGGGGGGACCTACGAGCAGTACTTC. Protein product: CASSSRTGGTYEQYF.

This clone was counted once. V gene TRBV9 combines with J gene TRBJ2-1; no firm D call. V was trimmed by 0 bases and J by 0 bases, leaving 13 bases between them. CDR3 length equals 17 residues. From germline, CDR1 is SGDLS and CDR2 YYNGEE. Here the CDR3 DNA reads TGTGCCAGCAGCGTAGCTCTGGGCCCGAGCTCCTACAATGAGCAGTTCTTC. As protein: CASSVALGPSSYNEQFF.

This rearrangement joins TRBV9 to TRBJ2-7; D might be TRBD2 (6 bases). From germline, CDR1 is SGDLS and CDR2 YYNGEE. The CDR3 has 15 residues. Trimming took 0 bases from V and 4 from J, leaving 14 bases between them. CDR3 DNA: TGTGCCAGCAGCGTAGGAGACCGGCGGGGATACGAGCAGTACTTC. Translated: CASSVGDRRGYEQYF.

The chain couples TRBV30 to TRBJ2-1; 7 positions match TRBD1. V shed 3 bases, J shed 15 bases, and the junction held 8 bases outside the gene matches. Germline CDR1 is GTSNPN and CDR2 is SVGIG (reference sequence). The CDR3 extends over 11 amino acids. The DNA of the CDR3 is TGTGCCTGGAGATCCGGGACAGCCGGGTTCTTC. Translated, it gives CAWRSGTAGFF.

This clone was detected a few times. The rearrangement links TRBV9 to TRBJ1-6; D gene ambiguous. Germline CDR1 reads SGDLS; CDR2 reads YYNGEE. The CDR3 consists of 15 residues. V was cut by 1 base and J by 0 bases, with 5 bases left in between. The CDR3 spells CASSVRSSYNSPLHF. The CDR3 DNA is TGTGCCAGCAGCGTAAGGAGCTCCTATAATTCACCCCTCCACTTT.

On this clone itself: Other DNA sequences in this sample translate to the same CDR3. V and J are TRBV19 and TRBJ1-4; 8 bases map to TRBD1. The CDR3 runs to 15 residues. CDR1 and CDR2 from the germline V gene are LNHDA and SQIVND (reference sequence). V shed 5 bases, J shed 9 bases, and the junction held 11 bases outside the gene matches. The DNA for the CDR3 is TGTGCCAGTAGTCCCTCAGGGACAGGCCGTCAAAAACTGTTTTTT. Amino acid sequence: CASSPSGTGRQKLFF.

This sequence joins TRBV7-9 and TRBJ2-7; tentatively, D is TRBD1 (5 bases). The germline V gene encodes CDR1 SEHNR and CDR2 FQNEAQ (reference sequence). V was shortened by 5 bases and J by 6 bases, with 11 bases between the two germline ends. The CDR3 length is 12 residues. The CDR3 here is CASSPGHPEQYF. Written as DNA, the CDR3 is TGTGCCAGCAGCCCTGGACACCCCGAGCAGTACTTC.